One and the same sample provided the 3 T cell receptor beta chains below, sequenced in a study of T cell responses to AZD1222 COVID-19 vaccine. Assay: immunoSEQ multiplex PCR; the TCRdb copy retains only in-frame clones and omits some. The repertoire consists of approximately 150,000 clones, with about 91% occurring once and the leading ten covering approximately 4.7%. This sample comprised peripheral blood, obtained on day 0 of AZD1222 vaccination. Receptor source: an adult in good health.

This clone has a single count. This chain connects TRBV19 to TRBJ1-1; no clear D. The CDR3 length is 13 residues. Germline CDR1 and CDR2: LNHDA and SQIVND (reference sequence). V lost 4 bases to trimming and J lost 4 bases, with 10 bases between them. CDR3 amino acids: CASSTPQGTEAFF. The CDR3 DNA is TGTGCCAGTAGTACCCCTCAAGGCACTGAAGCTTTCTTT.

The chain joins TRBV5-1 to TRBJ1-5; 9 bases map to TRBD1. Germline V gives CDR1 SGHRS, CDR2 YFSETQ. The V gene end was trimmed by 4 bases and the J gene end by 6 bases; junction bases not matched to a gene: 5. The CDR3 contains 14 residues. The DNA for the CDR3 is TGCGCCAGCAGCCCGGACAGGGGATCTCAGCCCCAGCATTTT. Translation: CASSPDRGSQPQHF.

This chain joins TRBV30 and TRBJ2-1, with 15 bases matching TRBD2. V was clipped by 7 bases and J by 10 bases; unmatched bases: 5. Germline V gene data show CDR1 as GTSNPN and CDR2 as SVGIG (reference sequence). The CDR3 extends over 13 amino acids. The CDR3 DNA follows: TGTGCCTCCGGGACTAGCGGGGGGCGGGAGCAGTTCTTC. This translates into CASGTSGGREQFF.